The rows below give T cell receptor beta chains drawn from one sample of a study of T cells in localized non-small cell lung cancer. The method was immunoSEQ multiplex PCR; TCRdb's version includes in-frame clones alone and lacks a portion of them. The data show roughly 25,000 clones, 92% seen once. The sequencing here drew on peripheral blood, taken before any cancer treatment. These receptors were obtained from a man aged 40-75 years with stage III squamous cell lung carcinoma. Each CDR3 is given with its conserved first and last residue. A D gene is named only where the DNA matches it firmly. Clone size is not always given. Where it is, it says once, few, many or a class for expanded clones.

CDR3 protein: CASSDSSYNSPLHF
CDR3 DNA: TGTGCCAGCTCGGACAGCTCCTATAATTCACCCCTCCACTTT
J gene: TRBJ1-6
D gene: .
V gene: TRBV18
clone size: .

CDR3 protein: CASSVASGTSTDTQYF
CDR3 DNA: TGTGCCAGCAGCGTAGCGAGCGGAACTAGCACAGATACGCAGTATTTT
J gene: TRBJ2-3
D gene: .
V gene: TRBV9
clone size: .

CDR3 protein: CASSQDLRNTEAFF
CDR3 DNA: TGCGCCAGCAGCCAAGATCTCCGGAACACTGAAGCTTTCTTT
J gene: TRBJ1-1
D gene: .
V gene: TRBV4-3
clone size: .

CDR3 protein: CASKQPLLNTGELFF
CDR3 DNA: TGTGCCAGTAAACAGCCTCTCCTGAACACCGGGGAGCTGTTTTTT
J gene: TRBJ2-2
D gene: .
V gene: TRBV7-8
clone size: .

CDR3 protein: CASSNRERPEAFF
CDR3 DNA: TGTGCCAGCAGTAACCGGGAGAGACCTGAAGCTTTCTTT
J gene: TRBJ1-1
D gene: .
V gene: TRBV6-5
clone size: .

CDR3 protein: CASSSQAHEQYF
CDR3 DNA: TGTGCCAGCTCGAGCCAAGCCCACGAGCAGTACTTC
J gene: TRBJ2-7
D gene: .
V gene: TRBV6-5
clone size: .

CDR3 protein: CASSPGRGRTETQYF
CDR3 DNA: TGTGCCAGCAGCCCCGGACGGGGGCGCACGGAGACCCAGTACTTC
J gene: TRBJ2-5
D gene: .
V gene: TRBV7-8
clone size: few

CDR3 protein: CASSEGKTLAFF
CDR3 DNA: TGTGCCAGCAGTGAAGGGAAAACCCTAGCGTTCTTC
J gene: TRBJ2-1
D gene: .
V gene: TRBV2
clone size: .

CDR3 protein: CASSLDRNYGYTF
CDR3 DNA: TGTGCCAGCAGTTTGGACAGGAACTATGGCTACACCTTC
J gene: TRBJ1-2
D gene: TRBD1
V gene: TRBV6-5
clone size: few

CDR3 protein: CASSLGGLASETQYF
CDR3 DNA: TGTGCCAGCAGCTTAGGGGGACTAGCAAGCGAGACCCAGTACTTC
J gene: TRBJ2-5
D gene: TRBD2
V gene: TRBV7-2
clone size: .

CDR3 protein: CASSLGGRTEAFF
CDR3 DNA: TGTGCCAGCAGCTTAGGGGGCCGGACTGAAGCTTTCTTT
J gene: TRBJ1-1
D gene: TRBD1
V gene: TRBV5-8
clone size: .

CDR3 protein: CASSLLLTGTVNTEAFF
CDR3 DNA: TGTGCCAGTAGTTTACTTTTAACCGGGACAGTGAACACTGAAGCTTTCTTT
J gene: TRBJ1-1
D gene: TRBD1
V gene: TRBV19
clone size: .

CDR3 protein: CASGLVGTGNTGELFF
CDR3 DNA: TGTGCTAGTGGTTTGGTAGGGACAGGGAACACCGGGGAGCTGTTTTTT
J gene: TRBJ2-2
D gene: TRBD1
V gene: TRBV12-5
clone size: .

CDR3 protein: CASSLISYEQYF
CDR3 DNA: TGTGCCAGCAGCTTAATATCCTACGAGCAGTACTTC
J gene: TRBJ2-7
D gene: .
V gene: TRBV11-2
clone size: once

CDR3 protein: CASSLGGLNTEAFF
CDR3 DNA: TGTGCCAGCAGCTTGGGGGGACTGAACACTGAAGCTTTCTTT
J gene: TRBJ1-1
D gene: .
V gene: TRBV5-5
clone size: .

CDR3 protein: CASNPGGLYEQYF
CDR3 DNA: TGTGCCAGCAATCCAGGGGGCCTCTACGAGCAGTACTTC
J gene: TRBJ2-7
D gene: TRBD1
V gene: TRBV27
clone size: few

CDR3 protein: CASNARGRAYEQYF
CDR3 DNA: TGTGCCAGCAACGCCCGCGGCAGGGCGTACGAGCAGTACTTC
J gene: TRBJ2-7
D gene: .
V gene: TRBV7-2
clone size: .

CDR3 protein: CASSAVTGGVYNEQFF
CDR3 DNA: TGTGCCAGCAGCGCCGTGACAGGGGGCGTTTACAATGAGCAGTTCTTC
J gene: TRBJ2-1
D gene: TRBD1
V gene: TRBV7-7
clone size: .

CDR3 protein: CAWSFSGTQETQYF
CDR3 DNA: TGTGCCTGGAGTTTTAGCGGGACGCAAGAGACCCAGTACTTC
J gene: TRBJ2-5
D gene: TRBD2
V gene: TRBV30
clone size: .

CDR3 protein: CASSRQGGETQYF
CDR3 DNA: TGTGCCAGCAGCAGACAGGGTGGGGAGACCCAGTACTTC
J gene: TRBJ2-5
D gene: TRBD1
V gene: TRBV7-3
clone size: .

CDR3 protein: CASRETGTGYGYTF
CDR3 DNA: TGTGCCAGCAGGGAGACAGGGACCGGATATGGCTACACCTTC
J gene: TRBJ1-2
D gene: TRBD1
V gene: TRBV6-1
clone size: once

CDR3 protein: CASSLTGEETQYF
CDR3 DNA: TGTGCCAGCAGCTTAACCGGGGAAGAGACCCAGTACTTC
J gene: TRBJ2-5
D gene: .
V gene: TRBV7-9
clone size: .

CDR3 protein: CASSPGQGLFNEQFF
CDR3 DNA: TGTGCCAGTTCACCAGGGCAGGGGCTCTTCAATGAGCAGTTCTTC
J gene: TRBJ2-1
D gene: .
V gene: TRBV18
clone size: .

CDR3 protein: CASSSIRGWSSAAYEQYF
CDR3 DNA: TGTGCCAGCAGCTCGATTAGGGGTTGGTCTAGCGCTGCCTACGAGCAGTACTTC
J gene: TRBJ2-7
D gene: .
V gene: TRBV7-9
clone size: .

CDR3 protein: CASTQGQTYEQYF
CDR3 DNA: TGTGCCAGCACCCAGGGACAAACCTACGAGCAGTACTTC
J gene: TRBJ2-7
D gene: .
V gene: TRBV28
clone size: .

CDR3 protein: CASSWLADNEQFF
CDR3 DNA: TGTGCCAGCAGTTGGCTAGCGGACAATGAGCAGTTCTTC
J gene: TRBJ2-1
D gene: TRBD2
V gene: TRBV9
clone size: once

CDR3 protein: CASSQDFSGGTGELFF
CDR3 DNA: TGCGCCAGCAGCCAAGATTTTAGCGGGGGCACCGGGGAGCTGTTTTTT
J gene: TRBJ2-2
D gene: TRBD2
V gene: TRBV4-3
clone size: .

CDR3 protein: CASSRTSGNTGELFF
CDR3 DNA: TGCGCCAGCAGCAGGACTAGCGGCAACACCGGGGAGCTGTTTTTT
J gene: TRBJ2-2
D gene: TRBD2
V gene: TRBV5-1
clone size: few

CDR3 protein: CASSYGTDFGNTIYF
CDR3 DNA: TGTGCCAGCAGTTACGGGACAGACTTTGGAAACACCATATATTTT
J gene: TRBJ1-3
D gene: TRBD1
V gene: TRBV6-5
clone size: once

CDR3 protein: CASSPQTGASNEKLFF
CDR3 DNA: TGTGCCAGCTCACCCCAGACAGGGGCCTCTAATGAAAAACTGTTTTTT
J gene: TRBJ1-4
D gene: TRBD1
V gene: TRBV18
clone size: .

CDR3 protein: CASSDQGTDTQYF
CDR3 DNA: TGTGCCAGCTCAGATCAGGGCACAGATACGCAGTATTTT
J gene: TRBJ2-3
D gene: .
V gene: TRBV18
clone size: .

CDR3 protein: CSVVILDAETQYF
CDR3 DNA: TGCAGCGTTGTGATTTTGGATGCCGAGACCCAGTACTTC
J gene: TRBJ2-5
D gene: .
V gene: TRBV29-1
clone size: .

CDR3 protein: CASSIRGGQAAQLSYNEQFF
CDR3 DNA: TGTGCCAGCAGCATAAGGGGAGGACAGGCGGCCCAGTTGTCCTACAATGAGCAGTTCTTC
J gene: TRBJ2-1
D gene: .
V gene: TRBV14
clone size: .

CDR3 protein: CASSSSGGLYEQYF
CDR3 DNA: TGTGCCAGCAGCTCTAGCGGGGGGTTGTACGAGCAGTACTTC
J gene: TRBJ2-7
D gene: TRBD2
V gene: TRBV7-2
clone size: .

CDR3 protein: CASTPVHSSYNEQFF
CDR3 DNA: TGCGCCAGCACCCCCGTTCATAGCTCCTACAATGAGCAGTTCTTC
J gene: TRBJ2-1
D gene: .
V gene: TRBV5-1
clone size: .

CDR3 protein: CASSLSAGVGETQYF
CDR3 DNA: TGTGCCAGCAGTTTATCGGCGGGAGTCGGGGAGACCCAGTACTTC
J gene: TRBJ2-5
D gene: TRBD2
V gene: TRBV28
clone size: .

CDR3 protein: CAWAFLAGGAGELFF
CDR3 DNA: TGTGCCTGGGCCTTTTTAGCGGGAGGGGCCGGGGAGCTGTTTTTT
J gene: TRBJ2-2
D gene: TRBD2
V gene: TRBV30
clone size: .

CDR3 protein: CASSRSPSIGNEQFF
CDR3 DNA: TGTGCCAGTAGTAGGTCTCCCTCGATTGGGAATGAGCAGTTCTTC
J gene: TRBJ2-1
D gene: .
V gene: TRBV19
clone size: .

CDR3 protein: CASRFPGQGSEAFF
CDR3 DNA: TGTGCCAGCAGGTTTCCGGGACAGGGGTCTGAAGCTTTCTTT
J gene: TRBJ1-1
D gene: TRBD1
V gene: TRBV7-3
clone size: .

CDR3 protein: CASSGQGGTGELFF
CDR3 DNA: TGTGCCAGCAGCGGACAGGGAGGGACCGGGGAGCTGTTTTTT
J gene: TRBJ2-2
D gene: .
V gene: TRBV6-5
clone size: .

CDR3 protein: CASSFPSGQETQYF
CDR3 DNA: TGCGCCAGCAGCTTCCCTAGCGGACAAGAGACCCAGTACTTC
J gene: TRBJ2-5
D gene: TRBD2
V gene: TRBV5-1
clone size: .

CDR3 protein: CAWKVPGRTEAFF
CDR3 DNA: TGTGCCTGGAAGGTCCCAGGGCGGACTGAAGCTTTCTTT
J gene: TRBJ1-1
D gene: .
V gene: TRBV30
clone size: .

CDR3 protein: CASSYSIGRNTEAFF
CDR3 DNA: TGTGCCAGCAGTTACTCGATAGGGAGAAACACTGAAGCTTTCTTT
J gene: TRBJ1-1
D gene: .
V gene: TRBV6-5
clone size: .